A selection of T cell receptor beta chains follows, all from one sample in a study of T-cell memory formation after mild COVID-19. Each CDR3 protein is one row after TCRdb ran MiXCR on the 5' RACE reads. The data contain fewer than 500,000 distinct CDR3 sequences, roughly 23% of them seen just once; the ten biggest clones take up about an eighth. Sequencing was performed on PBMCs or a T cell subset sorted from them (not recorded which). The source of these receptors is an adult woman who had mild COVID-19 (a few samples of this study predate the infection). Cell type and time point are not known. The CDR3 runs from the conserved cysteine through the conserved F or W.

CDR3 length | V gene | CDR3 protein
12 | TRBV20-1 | CSASGQAYGYTF
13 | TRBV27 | CASSLSLRAVQYF
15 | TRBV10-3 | CAISGTSGGMDTQYF
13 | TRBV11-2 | CASEERGTGELFF
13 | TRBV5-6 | CASSGQGYNEQFF
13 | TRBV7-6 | CASSPSRVGEAFF
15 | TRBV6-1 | CASSKRSREVSEQYF
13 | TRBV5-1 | CASSDRGGGEAFF
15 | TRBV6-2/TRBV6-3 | CASSYSSVGEAEQFF
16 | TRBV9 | CASSVGMAGNNYGYTF
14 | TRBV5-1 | CASSSGTSVNEQFF
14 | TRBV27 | CASRDRWVGYEQYF
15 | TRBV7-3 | CASSLTGQGADGYTF
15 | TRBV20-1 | CSARDRGTGVYEQYF
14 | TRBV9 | CASSVAPQSGEQYF
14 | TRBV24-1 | CATSGGQLNYGYTF
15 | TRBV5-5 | CASSLATGGHLEQYF
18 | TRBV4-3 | CASSQDRYSRSGANVLTF
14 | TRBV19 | CASSTRGAYETQYF
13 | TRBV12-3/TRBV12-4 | CASARGPNEKLFF
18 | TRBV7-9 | CASSFWSSVREGYNEQFF
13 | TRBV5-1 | CASSPDSLGGYTF
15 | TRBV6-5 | CASSQLAGGPETQYF
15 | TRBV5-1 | CASSLGVRAGETQYF
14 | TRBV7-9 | CASTLTGNTGELFF
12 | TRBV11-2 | CASTSLTDTQYF
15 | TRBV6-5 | CASSYEASGVETQYF
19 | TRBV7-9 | CASSPYLAGGRYSTYEQYF
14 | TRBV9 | CASSVGPDQNEQFF
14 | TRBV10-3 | CAISESKDTGELFF
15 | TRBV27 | CASSFRAFTAETQYF
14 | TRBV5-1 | CASSRGETTGELFF
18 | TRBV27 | CASSLSNMASGTTDTQYF
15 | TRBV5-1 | CASSLARGTYNEQFF
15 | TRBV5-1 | CASSLAGQGRETQYF
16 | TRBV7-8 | CASSLGTGGGYNEQFF
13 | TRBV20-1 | CSARLRQLYEQYF
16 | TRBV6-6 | CASSYSRGGPDNEQFF
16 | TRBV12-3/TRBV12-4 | CASSPPGAGEGNEQFF
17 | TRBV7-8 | CASSLSLLVLGEETQYF
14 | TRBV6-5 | CASTQGRGGYGYTF
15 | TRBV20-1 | CSARGDRGHDETQYF